This T cell receptor beta chain was captured in a study of blood T cell repertoires in COVID-19. As for the study in general: Sources were T cells, B-cell-depleted T cells, or PBMCs; the material itself was cDNA or gDNA.

V lost 3 bases and J lost 7, with 15 bases in between. CDR3 length: 15 amino acids. Germline CDR1 is LNHDA and CDR2 is SQIVND (reference sequence). Authors' methods: Amplification from reference gene primers served as the basis for estimated nucleated cell counts. Measured with immunoSEQ multiplex PCR; TCRdb has only the in-frame clones, and not every one. That table supplies the V and J calls and clone size; D and trimming were determined from the DNA. The table shows under 250,000 clones, with approximately 78% occurring only once. Sequenced sample: peripheral blood. The J gene is TRBJ1-4, the V gene TRBV19, with a tentative D call TRBD1 (5 bases). This receptor was obtained from a woman younger than 30 with acute or convalescent COVID-19. The CDR3 region is CASSIIGQGGEKLFF. CDR3 nucleotides: TGTGCCAGTAGTATTATCGGTCAGGGTGGTGAAAAACTGTTTTTT.